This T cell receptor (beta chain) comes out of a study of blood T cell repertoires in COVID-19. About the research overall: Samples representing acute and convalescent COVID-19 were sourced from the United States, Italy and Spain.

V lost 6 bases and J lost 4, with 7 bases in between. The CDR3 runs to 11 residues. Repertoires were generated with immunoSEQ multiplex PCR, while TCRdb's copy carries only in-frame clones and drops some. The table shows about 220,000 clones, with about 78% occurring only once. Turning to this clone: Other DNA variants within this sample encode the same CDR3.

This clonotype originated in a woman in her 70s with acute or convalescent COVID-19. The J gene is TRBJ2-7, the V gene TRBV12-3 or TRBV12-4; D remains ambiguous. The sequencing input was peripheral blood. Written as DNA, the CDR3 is TGTGCCAGCAGCGGCGGTTACGAGCAGTACTTC. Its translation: CASSGGYEQYF.